These 10 T cell receptor beta chains originate from one sample sequenced in a study of blood T cell repertoires in COVID-19. Repertoires were generated with immunoSEQ multiplex PCR, while TCRdb's copy carries only in-frame clones and drops some. The sample contains about 300,000 clones, less than 90% of which appear only once. The material sequenced was peripheral blood. All receptors derive from a human donor in a cohort sampled during active COVID-19.

In regard to this clone: The germline gene is not matched at one end of the junction; a read error may be the cause. The chain carries TRBV5-4 and TRBJ2-3; possibly TRBD2 for D (5 bases). In germline, CDR1 is SGHNT, CDR2 YYREEE (reference sequence). The CDR3 length is 12 residues. As DNA, the CDR3 is TGTGCCAGCAGCTCCGAGGGAGATACGCGGTATTTT. Translating it yields CASSSEGDTRYF.

The chain has TRBV28 and TRBJ2-1; TRBD2 aligns across 8 bases. With 8 bases clipped from V and 0 bases from J, the junction kept 6 bases outside the gene matches. The germline V gene has CDR1 MDHEN and CDR2 SYDVKM. This CDR3 spans 15 amino acids. CDR3 protein: CASLPGGSSYNEQFF. CDR3 DNA sequence: TGTGCCAGCCTCCCGGGGGGGAGCTCCTACAATGAGCAGTTCTTC.

V gene TRBV7-9 combines with J gene TRBJ2-7; TRBD2 matches 9 bases. CDR1 and CDR2 (germline): SEHNR, FQNEAQ (reference sequence). Trimming took 5 bases from V and 5 from J; bases not matched to a gene: 7. The CDR3 totals 14 residues. The CDR3 DNA reads as TGTGCCAGCAGCCCCCTGGGACTAGCCCACGAGCAGTACTTC. This gives the protein CASSPLGLAHEQYF.

The chain couples TRBV29-1 to TRBJ1-2, with unresolved D. Trimming pared 1 base from V and 5 bases from J, leaving 14 bases between. This CDR3 is 14 amino acids long. Germline V gene data show CDR1 as SQVTM and CDR2 as ANQGSEA. The CDR3 here is CSVEGRPARYGYTF. The CDR3 bases are TGCAGCGTTGAAGGGAGGCCCGCACGGTATGGCTACACCTTC.

The rearrangement uses TRBV2 and TRBJ1-5; 7 bases are a match to TRBD1. V lost 5 bases, J lost 0 bases, and 10 bases stayed unmatched. Looked up from germline, CDR1 is SNHLY and CDR2 is FYNNEI. CDR3 size: 17 residues. CDR3 DNA sequence: TGTGCCAGCAGTATCGACGGACAGGCTCTTAGCAATCAGCCCCAGCATTTT. This encodes CASSIDGQALSNQPQHF.

This clone was counted only a few times. The V call is TRBV27, the J call TRBJ1-2; 9 bases line up with TRBD1. V shed 6 bases, J shed 2 bases, and the junction held 4 bases outside the gene matches. CDR1 is MNHEY, CDR2 SMNVEV, per germline (reference sequence). This CDR3 has 14 amino acids. CDR3 amino acids: CASRGQGRNYGYTF. In nucleotides, the CDR3 is TGTGCCAGCAGGGGACAGGGACGGAACTATGGCTACACCTTC.

This clone appeared a few times. The J gene is TRBJ1-4, the V gene TRBV28; 7 bases map to TRBD1. In germline, CDR1 is MDHEN, CDR2 SYDVKM. V lost 6 bases, J lost 8 bases, and 6 bases stayed unmatched. The CDR3 contains 13 residues. CDR3 in amino acids: CASSYRGWEKLFF. CDR3 coding DNA: TGTGCCAGCAGCTACAGGGGATGGGAAAAACTGTTTTTT.

The CDR3: CASSPAGLTTDTQYF. The CDR3 bases are TGTGCCAGCAGCCCCGCTGGGCTTACCACAGATACGCAGTATTTT. This chain connects TRBV7-2 to TRBJ2-3; D unresolved. The CDR3 loop spans 15 amino acids. Germline V gives CDR1 SGHTA, CDR2 FQGNSA. V was shortened by 5 bases and J by 2 bases, with 14 bases between the two germline ends. Full variable domain (outside the CDR3, taken from reference TRBV7-2 and TRBJ2-3): GAGVSQSPSNKVTEKGKDVELRCDPISGHTALYWYRQSLGQGLEFLIYFQGNSAPDKSGLPSDRFSAERTGGSVSTLTIQRTQQEDSAVYLCASSPAGLTTDTQYFGPGTRLTVL.

The chain couples TRBV5-1 to TRBJ2-1; 9 bases map to TRBD2. Germline V gene lookup returns CDR1 SGHRS and CDR2 YFSETQ. Losses at the gene ends were 5 bases for V and 4 bases for J; bases not matched to a gene: 7. The CDR3 runs to 15 residues. As DNA, the CDR3 is TGCGCCAGCAGTTATAGCGGGAGCCGGTACAATGAGCAGTTCTTC. The encoded protein is CASSYSGSRYNEQFF.

The chain has TRBV29-1 and TRBJ2-3; D may be TRBD1 (6 bases). CDR1 and CDR2 from the germline V gene are SQVTM and ANQGSEA. The CDR3 runs to 13 residues. Trimming pared 7 bases from V and 3 bases from J, leaving 14 bases between. This CDR3 is CSAPTGGTDTQYF. DNA for the CDR3: TGCAGCGCTCCGACAGGCGGGACAGATACGCAGTATTTT.